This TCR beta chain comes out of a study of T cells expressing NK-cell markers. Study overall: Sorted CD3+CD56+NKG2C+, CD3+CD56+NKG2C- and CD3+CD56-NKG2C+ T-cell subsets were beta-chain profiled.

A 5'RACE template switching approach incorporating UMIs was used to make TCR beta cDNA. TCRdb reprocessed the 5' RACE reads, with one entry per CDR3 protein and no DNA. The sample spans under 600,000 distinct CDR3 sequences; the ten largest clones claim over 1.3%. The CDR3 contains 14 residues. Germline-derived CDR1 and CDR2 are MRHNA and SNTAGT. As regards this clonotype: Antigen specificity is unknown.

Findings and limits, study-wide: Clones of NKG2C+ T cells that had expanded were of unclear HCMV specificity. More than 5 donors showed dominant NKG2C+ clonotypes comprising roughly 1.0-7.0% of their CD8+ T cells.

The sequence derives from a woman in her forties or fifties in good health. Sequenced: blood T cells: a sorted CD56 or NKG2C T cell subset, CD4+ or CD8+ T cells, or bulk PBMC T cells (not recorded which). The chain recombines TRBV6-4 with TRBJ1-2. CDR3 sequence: CASSVSFGDYGYTF.